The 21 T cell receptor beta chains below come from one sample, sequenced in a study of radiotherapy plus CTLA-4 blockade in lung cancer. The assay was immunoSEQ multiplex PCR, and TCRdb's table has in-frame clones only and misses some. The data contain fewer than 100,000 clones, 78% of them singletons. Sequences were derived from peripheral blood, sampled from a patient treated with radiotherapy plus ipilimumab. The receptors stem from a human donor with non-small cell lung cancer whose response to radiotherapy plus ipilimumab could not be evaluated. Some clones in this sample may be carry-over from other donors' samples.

The CDR3 region is CASSQYAGTRNSPLHF. The DNA for the CDR3 is TGTGCCAGCAGCCAATACGCCGGGACACGGAATTCACCCCTCCACTTT. The V call is TRBV16, the J call TRBJ1-6; perhaps TRBD1 as D (6 bases). The germline gives CDR1 KGHSY, CDR2 FQNENV. The CDR3 sequence is 16 residues long. V lost 1 base and J lost 7, with 14 bases in between.

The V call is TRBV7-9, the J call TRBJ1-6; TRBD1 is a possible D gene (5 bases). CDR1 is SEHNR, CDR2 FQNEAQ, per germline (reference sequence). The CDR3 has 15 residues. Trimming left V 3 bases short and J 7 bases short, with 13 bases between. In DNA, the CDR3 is TGTGCCAGCAGCTTTGGCCAGGGATGGAATTCACCCCTCCACTTT. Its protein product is CASSFGQGWNSPLHF.

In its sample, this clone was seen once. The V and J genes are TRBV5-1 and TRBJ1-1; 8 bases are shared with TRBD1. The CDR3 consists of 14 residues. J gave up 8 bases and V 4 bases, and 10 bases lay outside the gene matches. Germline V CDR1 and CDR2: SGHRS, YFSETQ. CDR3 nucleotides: TGCGCCAGCAGCGCCGGACAGGGTCAGGCGGAAGCTTTCTTT. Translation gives CASSAGQGQAEAFF.

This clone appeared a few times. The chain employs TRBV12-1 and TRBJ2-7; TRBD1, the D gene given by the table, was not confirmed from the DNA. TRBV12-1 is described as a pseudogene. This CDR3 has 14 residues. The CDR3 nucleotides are TGTGCCAGCAGCTTTGCGCCACAGGGATACGAGCAGTACTTC. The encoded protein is CASSFAPQGYEQYF.

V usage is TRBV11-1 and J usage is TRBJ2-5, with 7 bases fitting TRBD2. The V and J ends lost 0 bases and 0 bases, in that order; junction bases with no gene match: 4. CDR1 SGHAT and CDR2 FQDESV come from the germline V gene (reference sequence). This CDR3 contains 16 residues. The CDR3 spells CASSLAGGTYQETQYF. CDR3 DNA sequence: TGTGCCAGCAGCTTAGCGGGGGGGACTTACCAAGAGACCCAGTACTTC. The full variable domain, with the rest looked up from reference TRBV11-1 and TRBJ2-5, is EAEVAQSPRYKITEKSQAVAFWCDPISGHATLYWYRQILGQGPELLVQFQDESVVDDSQLPKDRFSAERLKGVDSTLKIQPAELGDSAMYLCASSLAGGTYQETQYFGPGTRLLVL.

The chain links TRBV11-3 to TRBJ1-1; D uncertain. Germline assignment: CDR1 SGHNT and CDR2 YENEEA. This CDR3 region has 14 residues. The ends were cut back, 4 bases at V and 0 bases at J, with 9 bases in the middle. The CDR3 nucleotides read TGTGCCAGCAGCTACGGAGGTATGAACACTGAAGCTTTCTTT. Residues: CASSYGGMNTEAFF.

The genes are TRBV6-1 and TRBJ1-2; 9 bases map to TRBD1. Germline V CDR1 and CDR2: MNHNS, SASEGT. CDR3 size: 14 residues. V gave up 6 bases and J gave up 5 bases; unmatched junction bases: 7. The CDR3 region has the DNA TGTGCCAGCAGGCAGGACAGGGGACCGTATGGCTACACCTTC. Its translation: CASRQDRGPYGYTF.

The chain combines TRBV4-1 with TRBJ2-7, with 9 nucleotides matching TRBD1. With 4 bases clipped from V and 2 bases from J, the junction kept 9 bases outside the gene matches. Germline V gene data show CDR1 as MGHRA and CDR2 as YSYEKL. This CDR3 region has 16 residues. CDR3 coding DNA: TGCGCCAGCAGCCCAGCCCCAGGGGACAGGGCCTACGAGCAGTACTTC. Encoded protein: CASSPAPGDRAYEQYF.

CDR3 sequence reads: CASSQIRGGGTEAFF. In DNA form, the CDR3 reads TGTGCCAGCAGCCAAATCAGGGGCGGGGGCACTGAAGCTTTCTTT. The V call is TRBV4-2, the J call TRBJ1-1, with a tentative D call TRBD1 (6 bases). V was cut by 2 bases and J by 4 bases, with 14 bases left in between. Per the germline V gene, CDR1 is LGHNA and CDR2 is YNFKEQ. The CDR3 extends over 15 amino acids.

CDR3 DNA sequence: TGTGCCAGCAGCCACGTAGAGGACAGACATAATTCACCCCTCCACTTT. Encoded protein: CASSHVEDRHNSPLHF. The chain uses TRBV7-8 and TRBJ1-6; the D gene is possibly TRBD1 (6 bases). Trimming left V 5 bases short and J 5 bases short, with 16 bases between. Germline lookup yields CDR1 SGHVS and CDR2 FQNEAQ. This CDR3 region has 16 residues.

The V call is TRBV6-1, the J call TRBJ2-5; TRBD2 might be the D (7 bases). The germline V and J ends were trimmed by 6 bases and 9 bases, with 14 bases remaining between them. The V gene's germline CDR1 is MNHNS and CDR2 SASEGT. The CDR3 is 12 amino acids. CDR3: CASRRGPGAQYF. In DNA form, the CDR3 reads TGTGCCAGCAGGCGGGGGCCCGGGGCCCAGTACTTC.

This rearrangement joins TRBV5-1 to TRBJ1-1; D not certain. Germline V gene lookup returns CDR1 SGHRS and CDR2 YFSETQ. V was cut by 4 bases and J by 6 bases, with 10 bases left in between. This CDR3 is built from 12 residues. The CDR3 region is CASSNGLAEAFF. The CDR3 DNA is TGCGCCAGCAGCAACGGGTTGGCTGAAGCTTTCTTT.

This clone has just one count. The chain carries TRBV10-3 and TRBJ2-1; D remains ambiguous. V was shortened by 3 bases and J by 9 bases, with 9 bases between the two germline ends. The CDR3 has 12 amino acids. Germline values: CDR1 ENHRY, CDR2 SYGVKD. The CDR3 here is CAISDSTGEQFF. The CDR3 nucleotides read TGTGCCATCAGTGATTCCACGGGTGAGCAGTTCTTC.

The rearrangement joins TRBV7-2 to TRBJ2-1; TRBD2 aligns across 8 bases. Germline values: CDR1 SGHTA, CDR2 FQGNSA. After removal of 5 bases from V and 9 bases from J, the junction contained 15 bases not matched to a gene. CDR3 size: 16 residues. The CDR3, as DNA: TGTGCCAGCAGCCCGAGGGTGCGGGGGGCGGAGGTTGAGCAGTTCTTC. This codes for CASSPRVRGAEVEQFF.

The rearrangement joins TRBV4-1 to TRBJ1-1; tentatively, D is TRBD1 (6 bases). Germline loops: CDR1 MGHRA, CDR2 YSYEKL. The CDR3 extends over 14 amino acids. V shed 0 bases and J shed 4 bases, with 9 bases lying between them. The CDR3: CASSQDRGGTEAFF. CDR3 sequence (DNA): TGCGCCAGCAGCCAAGATAGGGGGGGCACTGAAGCTTTCTTT.

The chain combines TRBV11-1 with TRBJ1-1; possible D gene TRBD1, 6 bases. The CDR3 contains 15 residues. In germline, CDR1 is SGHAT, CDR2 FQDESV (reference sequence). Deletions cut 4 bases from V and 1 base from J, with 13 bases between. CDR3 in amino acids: CASSWPGHSNTEAFF. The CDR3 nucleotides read TGTGCCAGCAGCTGGCCGGGACATTCGAACACTGAAGCTTTCTTT. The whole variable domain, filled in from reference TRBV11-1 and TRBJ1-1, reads EAEVAQSPRYKITEKSQAVAFWCDPISGHATLYWYRQILGQGPELLVQFQDESVVDDSQLPKDRFSAERLKGVDSTLKIQPAELGDSAMYLCASSWPGHSNTEAFFGQGTRLTVV.

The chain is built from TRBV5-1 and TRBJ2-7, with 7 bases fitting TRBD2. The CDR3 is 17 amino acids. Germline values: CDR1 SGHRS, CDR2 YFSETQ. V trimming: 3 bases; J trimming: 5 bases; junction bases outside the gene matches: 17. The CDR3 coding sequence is TGCGCCAGCAGCTACACCCCAGCGGGGCAGGGAGGACACGAGCAGTACTTC. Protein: CASSYTPAGQGGHEQYF.

CDR3 amino acids: CASSPMGDGGTEAFF. CDR3 coding DNA: TGTGCCAGCTCACCAATGGGTGACGGGGGGACTGAAGCTTTCTTT. V usage is TRBV18 and J usage is TRBJ1-1; D is possibly TRBD1 (5 bases). Trimming cost V 2 bases and J 5 bases, with 15 bases left between them. Germline V CDR1 and CDR2: KGHSH, LQKENI. The CDR3 covers 15 residues.

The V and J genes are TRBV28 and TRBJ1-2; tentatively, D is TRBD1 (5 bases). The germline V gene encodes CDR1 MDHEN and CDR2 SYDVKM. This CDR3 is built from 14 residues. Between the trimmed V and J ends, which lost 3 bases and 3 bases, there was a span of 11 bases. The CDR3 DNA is TGTGCCAGCAGTTTGACAGCTGGGTACTATGGCTACACCTTC. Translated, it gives CASSLTAGYYGYTF.

CDR3 DNA: TGTGCCAGCAGCTTAGCCATAGATCAGCCCCAGCATTTT. Translating it yields CASSLAIDQPQHF. The V and J genes are TRBV11-2 and TRBJ1-5; no firm D call. Germline CDR1 reads SGHAT; CDR2 reads FQNNGV. The V and J ends lost 1 base and 5 bases respectively, with 6 bases between them. The CDR3 has 13 amino acids.

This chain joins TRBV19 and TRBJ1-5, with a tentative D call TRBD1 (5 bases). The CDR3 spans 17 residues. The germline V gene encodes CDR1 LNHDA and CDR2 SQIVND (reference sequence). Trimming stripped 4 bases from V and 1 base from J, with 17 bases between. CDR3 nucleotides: TGTGCCAGTAGTACCAGTGGGGGGGTAGGGAGCAATCAGCCCCAGCATTTT. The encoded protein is CASSTSGGVGSNQPQHF.